One sample yielded the 9 T cell receptor beta chains listed below, sequenced in a study of cytomegalovirus exposure and HLA in healthy donors. PCR amplification relied on 60 Vbeta primers (plus 13 Jbeta primers). Sequencing was performed with immunoSEQ multiplex PCR; in TCRdb, only in-frame clones are kept and a portion is missing. The data show about 140,000 clones, more than 70% seen once. The sequencing sample was made of PBMCs. The source of these receptors is a man aged 50-59 years in good health and CMV-seronegative.

The V and J genes are TRBV6-1 and TRBJ2-1, with D possibly TRBD2 on 7 matching bases. The V gene's germline CDR1 is MNHNS and CDR2 SASEGT. Trimming removed 3 bases at V and 9 bases at J, with 24 bases between. This CDR3 contains 17 residues. CDR3 nucleotide sequence: TGTGCCAGCAGTGACGGAATTTTGGCGGGGGCCGGACGTGAGCAGTTCTTC. As protein: CASSDGILAGAGREQFF.

The chain joins TRBV10-3 to TRBJ2-7, with 10 bases fitting TRBD2. The trim removed 5 bases at V and 7 bases at J, leaving 11 bases unmatched. The CDR3 has 15 amino acids. Germline V gene sequence: CDR1 ENHRY, CDR2 SYGVKD. This CDR3 reads CAISRIAGGYGEQYF. In DNA, the CDR3 is TGTGCCATCAGTCGGATAGCGGGGGGTTATGGGGAGCAGTACTTC.

The CDR3 spells CASSKWREQCYYEQYF. CDR3 DNA sequence: TGTGCCAGCAGCAAGTGGAGGGAACAGTGTTACTACGAGCAGTACTTC. The genes are TRBV21-1 and TRBJ2-7; the table calls TRBD2, which could not be checked here. TRBV21-1 is labeled a pseudogene. The CDR3 is made up of 16 amino acids.

This clone was picked up one time. This sequence joins TRBV30 and TRBJ1-2, with a possible D match to TRBD1 (5 bases). CDR1 and CDR2 (germline): GTSNPN, SVGIG (reference sequence). V was shortened by 4 bases and J by 0 bases, with 18 bases between the two germline ends. The CDR3 has 16 amino acids. The CDR3 loop reads CAWTTPGLSANYGYTF. The CDR3 DNA reads TGTGCCTGGACGACGCCGGGACTTTCAGCTAACTATGGCTACACCTTC.

The chain employs TRBV18 and TRBJ1-6; TRBD1 agrees at 7 bases. Germline trimming cut 6 bases from V and 9 bases from J; bases unmatched to any gene: 8. This CDR3 is 14 amino acids long. Germline V lookup: CDR1 KGHSH, CDR2 LQKENI. Here the CDR3 reads CASSPDRWGSPLHF. CDR3 sequence (DNA): TGTGCCAGCTCTCCGGACAGGTGGGGTTCACCCCTCCACTTT.

This clone was found a few times. This rearrangement joins TRBV6-1 to TRBJ1-4; the D gene is possibly TRBD1 (5 bases). Trimming took 2 bases from V and 8 from J, leaving 12 bases between them. The CDR3 runs to 14 residues. Germline lookup yields CDR1 MNHNS and CDR2 SASEGT. The CDR3 loop is CASSETGGREKLFF. CDR3 sequence (DNA): TGTGCCAGCAGTGAAACGGGGGGACGGGAAAAACTGTTTTTT.

The gene calls are TRBV7-2 and TRBJ1-5; TRBD1 might be the D (5 bases). Per germline, CDR1 SGHTA and CDR2 FQGNSA. V lost 4 bases to trimming and J lost 2 bases, with 15 bases between them. This CDR3 comprises 16 residues. In nucleotides, the CDR3 is TGTGCCAGCAGCTCAGAAGCCCAGGGTCGCAATCAGCCCCAGCATTTT. The encoded protein is CASSSEAQGRNQPQHF. The full variable domain, completed using reference TRBV7-2 and TRBJ1-5, is GAGVSQSPSNKVTEKGKDVELRCDPISGHTALYWYRQSLGQGLEFLIYFQGNSAPDKSGLPSDRFSAERTGGSVSTLTIQRTQQEDSAVYLCASSSEAQGRNQPQHFGDGTRLSIL.

The V call is TRBV19, the J call TRBJ2-7, with D perhaps matching TRBD1 (6 bases). The CDR3 totals 14 residues. V was pared by 3 bases and J by 3 bases, with 12 bases between. CDR1 and CDR2 from the germline V gene are LNHDA and SQIVND (reference sequence). The CDR3 here is CASSIGTGYYEQYF. The CDR3 DNA reads as TGTGCCAGTAGTATTGGCACAGGGTACTACGAGCAGTACTTC.

The gene calls are TRBV5-5 and TRBJ1-2, with D possibly matching TRBD1 (6 bases). The CDR3 extends over 16 amino acids. Germline values: CDR1 SGHKS, CDR2 YYEKEE (reference sequence). The ends were cut back, 4 bases at V and 5 bases at J, with 21 bases in the middle. CDR3 DNA: TGTGCCAGCAGCCCGAGGTCGGACAGCAGTTTATATGGCTACACCTTC. It codes for CASSPRSDSSLYGYTF.